The clone carrying this T cell receptor (beta chain) appeared many times. Its specificity is unknown. This sample was taken from a study of regulatory T cells in long-lasting Graves disease. Both iRepertoire HTBI primers and Arm-PCR of CDR3 regions were used to build the TCR beta libraries. TCRdb analysed the multiplex PCR reads with MiXCR anew, one entry per CDR3 protein. The data contain 450,000 to 600,000 distinct CDR3 sequences, approximately 15% of them singletons. Study observations and caveats: New patients shared 800 to 1,000 public clonotypes, fewer than the approximately 2,500 shared by persistent patients.

The sample's time point: newly diagnosed GD, antithyroid drugs for less than 3 months. The TCR library was made from RNA extracted from PBMCs. EDTA tubes held 9 to 10 milliliters of peripheral blood from each patient. The same specimen was also included in a second study, on T cells in Graves' hyperthyroidism and ophthalmopathy. That source reports: It was uncontrolled infection, other autoimmune disease, pregnancy or lactation that excluded patients.

The sequence derives from a man between 25 and 39 years old with Graves disease. Sample: peripheral blood mononuclear cells (PBMCs), taken at new diagnosis, from a patient treated with antithyroid drugs.

As DNA, the CDR3 is TGTGCCAGCAGCTTAGGAAAGCGTGGCACAGATACGCAGTATTTT. Protein sequence: CASSLGKRGTDTQYF. The chain couples TRBV7-9 to TRBJ2-3; D is unresolved. Between the trimmed V and J ends, which lost 1 base and 1 base, there was a span of 9 bases. The germline CDR1 and CDR2 sequences are SEHNR and FQNEAQ (reference sequence). The CDR3 spans 15 residues.